Following are 10 T cell receptor beta chains from one sample sequenced in a study of vaccination and CD4 T cells after COVID-19. Antigens of these TCRs are unknown. With the Oncomine TCR Beta short-read assay, DNA from cultured CD4+ T cells was sequenced. In TCRdb, the PCR reads were re-called with MiXCR into one record per CDR3 protein. The sample lists approximately 15,000 distinct CDR3 sequences; around 61% were seen once. Stated treatment: approximately 11-day PBMC culture with coronavirus spike peptide pools or control peptides (ViraFEST assay). The sequencing input was CD4+ T cells from blood, cultured in vitro. These receptor sequences come from a human donor who had recovered from COVID-19.

V usage is TRBV29-1 and J usage is TRBJ2-5, with 9 bases lining up with TRBD1. The trim removed 7 bases at V and 4 bases at J, leaving 7 bases unmatched. CDR1 and CDR2 from the germline V gene are SQVTM and ANQGSEA. This CDR3 is built from 13 residues. CDR3 region: CSARTGAGETQYF. The CDR3 nucleotides are TGCAGCGCCCGGACAGGGGCTGGAGAGACCCAGTACTTC.

In nucleotides, the CDR3 is TGTGCCAGCAGCGCCGGACAGGTTGGTCTGGGAGGCTACACCTTC. Translated, it gives CASSAGQVGLGGYTF. This chain links TRBV5-4 with TRBJ1-2; TRBD1 agrees at 7 bases. Germline-derived CDR1 and CDR2 are SGHNT and YYREEE (reference sequence). The CDR3 is 15 amino acids. Trimming at V came to 4 bases and at J to 8 bases, leaving 14 bases not matched to a gene.

This clonotype showed up just a few times. V is TRBV20-1 and J is TRBJ1-2; D possibly corresponds to TRBD1 (6 bases). V was trimmed by 1 base and J by 4 bases, leaving 16 bases between them. Germline CDR1 and CDR2: DFQATT and SNEGSKA (reference sequence). The CDR3 is 15 amino acids. This chain's CDR3 is CSARADSPWSYGYTF. In nucleotides, the CDR3 is TGCAGTGCTAGAGCGGACAGCCCCTGGAGCTATGGCTACACCTTC.

This clonotype was counted between two and nine times. This rearrangement joins TRBV25-1 to TRBJ2-5; D remains ambiguous. The CDR3 loop spans 14 amino acids. Trimming stripped 1 base from V and 2 bases from J, with 8 bases between. Germline CDR1 reads MGHDK; CDR2 reads SYGVNS. As DNA, the CDR3 is TGTGCCAGCAGTGAATCGCAGGTTCAAGAGACCCAGTACTTC. The encoded protein is CASSESQVQETQYF.

The chain employs TRBV28 and TRBJ1-2, with 7 bases that match TRBD1. This CDR3 spans 14 amino acids. Germline V gene data show CDR1 as MDHEN and CDR2 as SYDVKM. J was trimmed by 4 bases and V by 5 bases; bases with no gene match: 7. DNA of the CDR3: TGTGCCAGCAGTCCCGGTAGGGGGCTCTATGGCTACACCTTC. Residues: CASSPGRGLYGYTF.

The CDR3, as DNA: TGTGCCAGCAGCTTAGATTGGGAGGGAGAGACCCAGTACTTC. As protein: CASSLDWEGETQYF. The rearrangement uses TRBV11-3 and TRBJ2-5; 7 bases line up with TRBD2. V gave up 0 bases and J gave up 4 bases; unmatched junction bases: 2. The CDR3 has 14 amino acids. Germline CDR1 reads SGHNT; CDR2 reads YENEEA.

The V call is TRBV7-9, the J call TRBJ1-2, with a possible D match to TRBD1 (6 bases). The CDR3 runs 13 residues. Per germline, CDR1 SEHNR and CDR2 FQNEAQ (reference sequence). The V end was cut by 1 base, the J end by 12 bases, with 15 bases between. The CDR3 reads CASSLERSGDHTF. CDR3 nucleotide sequence: TGTGCCAGCAGCTTAGAACGATCAGGGGATCACACCTTC.

V and J are TRBV11-1 and TRBJ1-1; D not resolved. Germline CDR1 and CDR2: SGHAT and FQDESV (reference sequence). The CDR3 is 14 amino acids. V lost 0 bases to trimming and J lost 4 bases, with 9 bases between them. CDR3 protein: CASSLARAVTEAFF. Written as DNA, the CDR3 is TGTGCCAGCAGCTTAGCGCGAGCAGTCACTGAAGCTTTCTTT.

This chain uses TRBV20-1 with TRBJ1-1, with D possibly TRBD1 on 5 matching bases. Germline-derived CDR1 and CDR2 are DFQATT and SNEGSKA (reference sequence). The CDR3 consists of 11 residues. CDR3 amino acids: CSPPGFTEAFF. CDR3 nucleotide sequence: TGCAGCCCCCCAGGGTTCACTGAAGCTTTCTTT.

J is TRBJ2-7 and V is TRBV20-1, with TRBD2 matching over 11 bases. The V gene's germline CDR1 is DFQATT and CDR2 SNEGSKA (reference sequence). There are 18 residues in the CDR3. J gave up 3 bases and V 1 base, and 14 bases lay outside the gene matches. CDR3 sequence: CSARASGLAAYGLYEQYF. The CDR3 nucleotides read TGCAGTGCTAGAGCCTCGGGACTAGCGGCCTACGGTCTCTACGAGCAGTACTTC.